This T cell receptor beta chain was identified during a study of regulatory T cells in long-lasting Graves disease. Time point denoted: newly diagnosed GD, antithyroid drugs for less than 3 months. TCR sequences were obtained from RNA taken from PBMCs. This clonotype was seen a few times. Library construction for TCR beta used iRepertoire HTBI primers and Arm-PCR of CDR3 regions. TCRdb called the multiplex PCR reads again in MiXCR, with one record for every CDR3 protein. The sample carries about 210,000 distinct CDR3 sequences, approximately 19% recorded once. The CDR3 loop spans 14 amino acids. From germline, CDR1 is KGHSH and CDR2 LQKENI. V was pared by 4 bases and J by 5 bases, with 7 bases of the junction left unmatched. The data also belong to a second study, concerning T cells in Graves' hyperthyroidism and ophthalmopathy.

The sequence was collected from a woman between 25 and 40 years old with Graves disease. The chain couples TRBV18 to TRBJ1-1; 7 nucleotides line up with TRBD1. The source was peripheral blood mononuclear cells (PBMCs), collected at new diagnosis, from a patient treated with antithyroid drugs. The CDR3 protein is CASSLTTGQTEAFF. The DNA for the CDR3 is TGTGCCAGCTCACTGACGACAGGGCAGACTGAAGCTTTCTTT.